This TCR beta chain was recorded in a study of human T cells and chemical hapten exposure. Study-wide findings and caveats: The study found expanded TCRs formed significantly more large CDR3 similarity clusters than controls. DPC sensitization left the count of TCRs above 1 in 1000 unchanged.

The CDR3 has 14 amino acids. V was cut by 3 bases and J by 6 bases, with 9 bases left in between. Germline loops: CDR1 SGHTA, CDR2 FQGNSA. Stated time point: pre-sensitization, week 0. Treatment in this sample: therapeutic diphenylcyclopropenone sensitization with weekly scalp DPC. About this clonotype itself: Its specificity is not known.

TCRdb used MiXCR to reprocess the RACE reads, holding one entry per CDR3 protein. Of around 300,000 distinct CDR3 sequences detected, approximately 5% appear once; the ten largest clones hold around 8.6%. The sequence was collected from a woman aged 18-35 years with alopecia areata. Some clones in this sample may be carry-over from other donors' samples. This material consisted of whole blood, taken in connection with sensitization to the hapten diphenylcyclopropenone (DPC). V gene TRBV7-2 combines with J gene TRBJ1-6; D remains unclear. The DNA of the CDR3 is TGTGCCAGCAGCTTGGACCGGATTAATTCACCCCTCCACTTT. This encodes CASSLDRINSPLHF.